This TCR beta chain was sequenced for a study of T-cell reconstitution after alpha-beta-depleted transplantation in children (dated by TCRdb to 2016 to 2017). Broadly, across the study: T-cell immune reconstitution after TCRalphabeta/CD19-depleted allogeneic hematopoietic cell transplantation in children was quantitatively tracked in the study by means of TCR repertoire profiling. General findings and caveats noted by the study authors: Hyperexpanded clone frequencies declined over subsequent months; after one year, T-cell counts and TCRbeta diversity were mostly attributed to newly produced T cells. The apparently early alphabetaT-cell count recovery about two months after transplant was reportedly dependent on only several hundred rapidly expanded clones derived from non-depleted graft cells. In some patients, the high TCRbeta diversity seen at day 60 was put down to recipient T cells and intrathymic progenitors that had survived conditioning.

The sample's treatment or condition label, in plain terms: allogeneic hematopoietic cell transplantation with graft depleted of TCRalphabeta T cells and CD19 B cells. TCRalphabeta/CD19-depleted allogeneic hematopoietic cell grafts were given to the transplant recipients, all of whom were children. Trimming removed 5 bases from V and 2 bases from J, leaving 20 bases between the germline ends. Via the germline V gene, CDR1 is MDHEN and CDR2 SYDVKM. The CDR3 runs 17 residues from the cysteine to the phenylalanine. CDR3 DNA only is kept here, 51 bases in frame from base 1. The library was built by means of PCR. For sequencing, an Illumina HiSeq 2500 was employed. TCR library preparation used molecular barcoding, with unique molecular identifiers applied to normalize quantification of the TCRbeta repertoire. TCRdb reanalyzed the raw reads on its own, using fastp at Q25 for trimming and MiXCR for clone calling, and kept in-frame beta chains. Under each unique CDR3 protein, matching rows form one entry showing the most common genes and DNA. Recorded for this sample are around 600,000 distinct CDR3 sequences; roughly 24% of them occurred a single time. The ten largest clones take up around 14% of the sample.

Concerning this clonotype: The antigen it binds to is not known. The sample holds no much larger clone one base away, and base qualities are not on file.

The sample was PBMCs, mostly from graft donor cells, taken 360 days after TCRalphabeta/CD19-depleted stem cell transplant. This TCR was recovered from a boy less than two years old who had a stem cell transplant for acute myeloid leukemia, so the T cells may come from the graft donor. The chain links TRBV28 with TRBJ2-3; matching of 6 bases hints at TRBD1 as the D gene. At the DNA level, the sequence is TGTGCCAGCAGTGTGACCCTAGGGGGTATCAACACAGATACGCAGTATTTT. Its translation is CASSVTLGGINTDTQYF.